The 25 T cell receptor beta chains listed next were all sequenced from one sample in a study of T cells in women clearing cervical HPV infection. TCRdb's table, derived via immunoSEQ multiplex PCR, lists solely in-frame clones and lacks some. This sample's table reports 15,000 or so clones. Source material: blood buffy coat. These receptors were obtained from a woman between 18 and 70 years old with a cervical HPV16 infection that either progressed to CIN3+ or cleared (not recorded which).

Concerning this clone itself: The read gets to within 3 residues of the CDR3 end, and the germline J gene fills in the rest. This sequence joins TRBV30 and TRBJ2-5; 12 bases align to TRBD1. Trimming at V came to 5 bases and at J to 5 bases, leaving 9 bases not matched to a gene. This CDR3 has 15 residues. CDR1 GTSNPN and CDR2 SVGIG come from the germline V gene (reference sequence). CDR3 in amino acids: CAWGPGQGAGETQYF. The CDR3 DNA, read in part, is TGTGCCTGGGGGCCGGGACAGGGGGCAGGGGAGACC.

With regard to this clone: Read data end 3 residues before the CDR3 end; the end is taken from the germline J gene. The rearrangement links TRBV12-3 or TRBV12-4 to TRBJ1-3; TRBD1 matches 7 bases. CDR3 size: 14 residues. With V trimmed by 5 bases and J by 7 bases, 8 bases remained unmatched. CDR3 sequence: CASSSTGVGNTIYF. CDR3 DNA (partial): TGTGCCAGCAGTAGTACAGGGGTTGGGAACACC.

Note on this clone: The CDR3 is cut off 3 residues early in the read; its end comes from the germline J gene. The chain has TRBV6-1 and TRBJ2-7, with 7 positions matching TRBD1. CDR1 is MNHNS and CDR2 is SASEGT in the germline V gene. The CDR3 has 14 amino acids. Trimming cost V 1 base and J 5 bases; bases outside gene matches: 5. CDR3 DNA, as far as it was read: TGTGCCAGCAGTGAAGTGGGGACAGATCACGAG. This gives the protein CASSEVGTDHE. The whole CDR3 is CASSEVGTDHEQYF.

The sequenced CDR3 bases are TGTGCCAGCAGTGGAGGACAGGGAGTGGGAGAAAAA. As protein: CASSGGQGVGEK. The entire CDR3 reads CASSGGQGVGEKLFF. V and J are TRBV2 and TRBJ1-4; 8 bases match TRBD1. The read ends 3 residues shy of where the CDR3 ends; the end is completed using the germline J gene. The germline gives CDR1 SNHLY, CDR2 FYNNEI. Germline trimming cut 4 bases from V and 8 bases from J; bases unmatched to any gene: 9. This CDR3 is built from 15 residues. The complete variable domain, with remaining parts taken from reference TRBV2 and TRBJ1-4, reads EPEVTQTPSHQVTQMGQEVILRCVPISNHLYFYWYRQILGQKVEFLVSFYNNEISEKSEIFDDQFSVERPDGSNFTLKIRSTKLEDSAMYFCASSGGQGVGEKLFFGSGTQLSVL.

Turning to this clone: The read falls 3 residues short of the CDR3 end, and the missing part is taken from the germline J gene. The chain is built from TRBV6-2 or TRBV6-3 and TRBJ2-1; 8 bases line up with TRBD2. Germline lookup yields CDR1 MNHEY and CDR2 SVGEGT. The CDR3 totals 15 residues. V dropped 8 bases and J dropped 2; count of bases not matched to a gene: 8. The DNA read from the CDR3 is TGTGCCAGCCAGGCCCGGGGGGGCCCCTACAATGAG. It translates to CASQARGGPYNE. The CDR3 in full is CASQARGGPYNEQFF.

Note on this clone: The read finishes 3 residues shy of the CDR3 end, and the germline J gene is used to complete it. J is TRBJ2-3 and V is TRBV20-1; D call uncertain. The CDR3 contains 15 residues. Deletions cut 0 bases from V and 7 bases from J, with 17 bases between. Germline lookup yields CDR1 DFQATT and CDR2 SNEGSKA (reference sequence). The sequenced CDR3 bases are TGCAGTGCTAGAGATCCGGTGGTACTTCCCCATACG. It yields the protein CSARDPVVLPHT. The full CDR3 is CSARDPVVLPHTQYF.

For this clone: The CDR3 extends 3 residues past the end of the read, so its final part is completed from the germline J gene. The chain is built from TRBV12-3 or TRBV12-4 and TRBJ2-7; TRBD1 aligns across 11 bases. This CDR3 contains 14 residues. V was clipped by 3 bases and J by 3 bases; unmatched bases: 1. This chain's CDR3 is CASSFGTGGYEQYF. The sequenced CDR3 bases are TGTGCCAGCAGTTTCGGGACAGGGGGCTACGAG.

Concerning this clone: The read terminates 3 residues ahead of where the CDR3 ends, so the germline J gene completes it. V is TRBV5-1 and J is TRBJ2-7; 7 bases are a match to TRBD1. The CDR3 is 13 residues long. V shed 4 bases, J shed 3 bases, and the junction held 4 bases outside the gene matches. Germline V lookup: CDR1 SGHRS, CDR2 YFSETQ. The CDR3 DNA, read in part, is TGCGCCAGCAGCCCGGGACAGCACTACGAG. It specifies CASSPGQHYE. The CDR3 as a whole reads CASSPGQHYEQYF.

On this clone itself: The DNA ends 3 residues before the CDR3 does, and the rest of the CDR3 is filled in from the germline J gene. The chain couples TRBV5-1 to TRBJ2-1, with TRBD2 identical over 9 bases. This CDR3 comprises 15 residues. Germline-derived CDR1 and CDR2 are SGHRS and YFSETQ. Unmatched junction bases numbered 6, after V lost 0 bases and J lost 8 bases. The CDR3 DNA, read in part, is TGCGCCAGCAGCTTGGAAGGGACTAGCCTCGATGAG. Translation: CASSLEGTSLDE. The full CDR3 protein is CASSLEGTSLDEQFF.

A remark on this clone: The DNA ends 3 residues before the CDR3 does, and the rest of the CDR3 is filled in from the germline J gene. This chain uses TRBV9 with TRBJ1-3; no definite D call. Germline loops: CDR1 SGDLS, CDR2 YYNGEE. Trimming stripped 0 bases from V and 0 bases from J, with 4 bases between. The CDR3 runs to 14 residues. CDR3: CASSVAVSGNTIYF. Incomplete CDR3 DNA: TGTGCCAGCAGCGTAGCTGTCTCTGGAAACACC.

A note on this clone: The read gets to within 3 residues of the CDR3 end, and the germline J gene fills in the rest. The J gene is TRBJ1-5, the V gene TRBV28, with D tentatively TRBD1 (5 bases). V gave up 7 bases and J gave up 1 base, with 14 bases separating them. Germline V gene data show CDR1 as MDHEN and CDR2 as SYDVKM. This CDR3 region has 15 residues. The part of the CDR3 DNA that was read is TGTGCCAGCATCCTCCAGGGTCGGAGCAATCAGCCC. Its protein is CASILQGRSNQP. The full CDR3 sequence reads CASILQGRSNQPQHF.

Of note for this clone: The CDR3 end lies 3 residues beyond the end of the read and is filled in from the germline J gene. The chain has TRBV10-1 and TRBJ1-1, with D tentatively TRBD1 (5 bases). CDR1 and CDR2 (germline): WNHNN, SYGVQD (reference sequence). Trimming left V 3 bases short and J 6 bases short, with 20 bases between. The CDR3 sequence is 16 residues long. The part of the CDR3 DNA that was read is TGCGCCAGCAGTGAAACCGCATTAACAGGAAGGGCTGAA. Translation: CASSETALTGRAE. The full CDR3 is CASSETALTGRAEAFF.

Note on this clone: The read terminates 3 residues ahead of where the CDR3 ends, so the germline J gene completes it. The V call is TRBV30, the J call TRBJ2-4; 7 bases agree with TRBD2. CDR3 size: 12 residues. The germline CDR1 and CDR2 sequences are GTSNPN and SVGIG (reference sequence). Here the CDR3 reads CAWEGLGGGQYF. CDR3 DNA (partial): TGTGCCTGGGAAGGACTGGGCGGGGGT.

Details on this clone: The observed sequence ends 3 residues before the CDR3 terminus, with the missing tail filled in from the germline J gene. The rearrangement joins TRBV6-4 to TRBJ2-1; 10 bases align to TRBD1. V shed 3 bases, J shed 4 bases, and the junction held 6 bases outside the gene matches. The CDR3 spans 16 residues. Germline V gene data show CDR1 as MRHNA and CDR2 as SNTAGT. CDR3 bases read: TGTGCCAGCAGTGAGACAGGGGGCACTGGTTACAATGAG. Its protein product is CASSETGGTGYNE. Given in full, the CDR3 is CASSETGGTGYNEQFF.

For this clone: Read sequence stops 3 residues before the CDR3 end, and the germline J gene provides the missing end. The chain employs TRBV2 and TRBJ2-7; either TRBD1 or TRBD2 may fit D (5 bases each). Germline V lookup: CDR1 SNHLY, CDR2 FYNNEI. The CDR3 extends over 16 amino acids. V shed 3 bases and J shed 2 bases, with 17 bases lying between them. CDR3 in amino acids: CASSDEVRGEAYEQYF. The sequenced part of the CDR3 DNA is TGTGCCAGCAGTGATGAGGTGAGGGGAGAGGCCTACGAG.

Points on this clone: The read terminates 3 residues before the CDR3 end, so the remaining end is supplied by the germline J gene. The V call is TRBV7-3, the J call TRBJ2-1; 7 bases fit TRBD1. CDR1 SGHTA and CDR2 FQGTGA come from the germline V gene. V was pared by 5 bases and J by 7 bases, with 5 bases of the junction left unmatched. The CDR3 has 13 residues. CDR3 DNA (partial): TGTGCCAGCAGCCGACAGGGCGCTAATGAG. Translated: CASSRQGANE. The complete CDR3 protein is CASSRQGANEQFF.

On this clone itself: The read terminates 3 residues ahead of where the CDR3 ends, so the germline J gene completes it. The J gene is TRBJ1-2, the V gene TRBV27; 7 bases match TRBD1. Trimming removed 6 bases from V and 0 bases from J; junction bases left unmatched: 7. CDR1 MNHEY and CDR2 SMNVEV come from the germline V gene (reference sequence). The CDR3 contains 15 residues. CDR3 bases read: TGTGCCAGCAGCCTGCAACAGGGGACTAACTATGGC. Its translation is CASSLQQGTNYG. The whole CDR3 protein is CASSLQQGTNYGYTF.

As regards this clone: The read finishes 3 residues shy of the CDR3 end, and the germline J gene is used to complete it. The chain has TRBV10-3 and TRBJ2-1, with TRBD1 matching over 12 bases. The CDR3 consists of 15 residues. Trimming at V came to 7 bases and at J to 9 bases, leaving 10 bases not matched to a gene. Per the germline V gene, CDR1 is ENHRY and CDR2 is SYGVKD. CDR3 residues: CAINKGQGAGVEQFF. The part of the CDR3 DNA that was read is TGTGCCATCAATAAGGGACAGGGGGCCGGCGTTGAG.

Details on this clone: The read terminates 3 residues before the CDR3 end, so the remaining end is supplied by the germline J gene. The rearrangement uses TRBV7-3 and TRBJ1-1; D is possibly TRBD1 (5 bases). The CDR3 totals 15 residues. V lost 8 bases and J lost 0, with 16 bases in between. From germline, CDR1 is SGHTA and CDR2 FQGTGA. The CDR3 is CASLNGDFMNTEAFF. The sequenced part of the CDR3 DNA is TGTGCCAGCCTAAACGGGGACTTTATGAACACTGAA.

Remarks on this clone: Coverage ceases 3 residues before the CDR3 finishes, and the germline J gene fills in the end. The chain recombines TRBV6-1 with TRBJ2-5; 12 bases fit TRBD2. The germline V gene has CDR1 MNHNS and CDR2 SASEGT. CDR3 length equals 16 residues. Trimming removed 4 bases from V and 0 bases from J; junction bases left unmatched: 3. Partial CDR3 DNA: TGTGCCAGCAGTGCTAGCGGGGGGGCGAACCAAGAGACC. Protein sequence: CASSASGGANQET. The whole CDR3 protein reads CASSASGGANQETQYF.

In the case of this clone: The CDR3 extends 3 residues past the end of the read, so its final part is completed from the germline J gene. The rearrangement joins TRBV20-1 to TRBJ1-1; a possible D gene is TRBD1 (6 bases). V lost 3 bases and J 3 bases, leaving 14 bases between the germline ends. CDR1 and CDR2 (germline): DFQATT, SNEGSKA (reference sequence). CDR3 length: 14 amino acids. CDR3: CSARTGPEDTEAFF. Incomplete CDR3 DNA: TGCAGTGCTAGGACAGGTCCCGAGGACACTGAA.

As concerns this clone: Read coverage stops 3 residues before the CDR3 terminus; the germline J gene supplies the remainder. This chain connects TRBV20-1 to TRBJ2-3, with D possibly being TRBD2 (6 bases). This CDR3 is built from 15 residues. Germline V gives CDR1 DFQATT, CDR2 SNEGSKA (reference sequence). The germline V and J ends were trimmed by 6 bases and 1 base, with 17 bases remaining between them. The CDR3 DNA, read in part, is TGCAGTGCCATGCGGGAATTAATAGGCACAGATACG. As protein: CSAMRELIGTDT. The CDR3 in full is CSAMRELIGTDTQYF.

A note on this clone: The DNA ends 3 residues before the CDR3 does, and the rest of the CDR3 is filled in from the germline J gene. The rearrangement uses TRBV2 and TRBJ1-5, with D perhaps matching TRBD1 (5 bases). V was clipped by 5 bases and J by 7 bases, with 12 bases between them. The germline CDR1 and CDR2 sequences are SNHLY and FYNNEI. The CDR3 is 13 residues long. The CDR3 sequence is CASSPDSGQPQHF. CDR3 bases read: TGTGCCAGCAGTCCTGACAGTGGCCAGCCC.

On this clone itself: The CDR3 extends 3 residues past the end of the read, so its final part is completed from the germline J gene. The chain is built from TRBV19 and TRBJ2-5, with D perhaps TRBD1 or TRBD2 (5 bases each). The germline V and J ends were trimmed by 3 bases and 5 bases, with 13 bases remaining between them. CDR1 LNHDA and CDR2 SQIVND come from the germline V gene (reference sequence). The CDR3 runs 14 residues. The CDR3 sequence: CASSIRGARETQYF. The sequenced part of the CDR3 DNA is TGTGCCAGTAGTATTAGAGGGGCCAGGGAGACC.

Of note for this clone: The observed sequence ends 3 residues before the CDR3 terminus, with the missing tail filled in from the germline J gene. This chain connects TRBV28 to TRBJ2-7; D is possibly TRBD1 or TRBD2 (7 bases each). Germline loops: CDR1 MDHEN, CDR2 SYDVKM. Trimming shortened V by 3 bases and J by 4 bases, and 13 bases separated the two germline ends. The CDR3 has 14 amino acids. The CDR3 is CASSFWEGAYEQYF. CDR3 DNA, as far as it was read: TGTGCCAGCAGTTTTTGGGAGGGGGCATACGAG.